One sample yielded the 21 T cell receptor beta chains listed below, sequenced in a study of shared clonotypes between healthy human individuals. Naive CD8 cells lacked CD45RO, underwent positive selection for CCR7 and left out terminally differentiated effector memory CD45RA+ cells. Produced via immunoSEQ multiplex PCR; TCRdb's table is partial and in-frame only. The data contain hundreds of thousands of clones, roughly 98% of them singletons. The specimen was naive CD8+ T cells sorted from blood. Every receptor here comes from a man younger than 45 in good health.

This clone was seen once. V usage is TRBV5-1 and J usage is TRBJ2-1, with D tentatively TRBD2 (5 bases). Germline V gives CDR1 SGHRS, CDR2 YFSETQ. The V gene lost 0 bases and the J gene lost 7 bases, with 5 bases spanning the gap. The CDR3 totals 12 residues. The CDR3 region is CASSLGLNEQFF. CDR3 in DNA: TGCGCCAGCAGCTTGGGACTAAATGAGCAGTTCTTC.

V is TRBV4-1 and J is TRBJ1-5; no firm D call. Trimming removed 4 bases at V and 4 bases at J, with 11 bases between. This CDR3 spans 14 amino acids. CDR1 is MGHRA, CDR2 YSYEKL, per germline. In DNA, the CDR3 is TGCGCCAGCAGCCCGGGCCCCTTTAATCAGCCCCAGCATTTT. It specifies CASSPGPFNQPQHF.

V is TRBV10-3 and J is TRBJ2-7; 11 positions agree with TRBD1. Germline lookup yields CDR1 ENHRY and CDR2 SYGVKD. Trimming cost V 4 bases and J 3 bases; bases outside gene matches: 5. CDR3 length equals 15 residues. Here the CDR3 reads CAISAGTGGGYEQYF. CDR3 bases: TGTGCCATCAGTGCCGGGACAGGGGGGGGCTACGAGCAGTACTTC.

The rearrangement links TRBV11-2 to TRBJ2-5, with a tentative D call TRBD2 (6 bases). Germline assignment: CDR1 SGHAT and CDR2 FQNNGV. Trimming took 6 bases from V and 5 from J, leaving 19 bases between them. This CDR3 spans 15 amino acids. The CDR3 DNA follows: TGTGCCAGCAGGGATACCCGGGGAGGAGGGGAGACCCAGTACTTC. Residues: CASRDTRGGGETQYF.

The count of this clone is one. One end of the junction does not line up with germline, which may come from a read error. Here the CDR3 reads CASSLGGFTQYF. The CDR3 DNA sequence: TGTGCCAGCAGCCTAGGGGGTTTTACGCAGTATTTT. The chain couples TRBV13 to TRBJ2-3; D perhaps matches TRBD1 (6 bases). The CDR3 is 12 amino acids. Germline CDR1 is PRHDT and CDR2 is FYEKMQ (reference sequence).

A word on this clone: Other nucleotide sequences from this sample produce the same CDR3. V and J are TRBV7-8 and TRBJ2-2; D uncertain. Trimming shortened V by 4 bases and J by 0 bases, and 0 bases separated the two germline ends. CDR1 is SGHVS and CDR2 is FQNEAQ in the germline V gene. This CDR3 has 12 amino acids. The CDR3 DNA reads TGTGCCAGCAGCTCGAACACCGGGGAGCTGTTTTTT. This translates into CASSSNTGELFF.

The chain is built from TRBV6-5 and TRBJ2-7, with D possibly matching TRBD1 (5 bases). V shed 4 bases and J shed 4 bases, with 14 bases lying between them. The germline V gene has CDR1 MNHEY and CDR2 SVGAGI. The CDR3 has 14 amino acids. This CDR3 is CASSSPQRQYEQYF. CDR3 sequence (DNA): TGTGCCAGCAGTTCGCCCCAGAGACAGTACGAGCAGTACTTC.

The CDR3 region has the DNA TGCGCCAGCAGCCAAGATCTCGCCGGAGTCTCGGACGAGCAGTACTTC. It specifies CASSQDLAGVSDEQYF. The chain carries TRBV4-3 and TRBJ2-7; D gene unclear. Looked up from germline, CDR1 is LGHNA and CDR2 is YSLEER. The CDR3 sequence is 16 residues long. V was cut by 0 bases and J by 5 bases, with 17 bases left in between.

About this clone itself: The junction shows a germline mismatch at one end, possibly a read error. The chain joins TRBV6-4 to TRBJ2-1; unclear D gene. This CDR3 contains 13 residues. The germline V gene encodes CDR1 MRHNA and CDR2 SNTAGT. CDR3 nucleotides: TGTGCCAGCAGTCCAGACTCCTCCAATGAGCAGTTCTTC. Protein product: CASSPDSSNEQFF.

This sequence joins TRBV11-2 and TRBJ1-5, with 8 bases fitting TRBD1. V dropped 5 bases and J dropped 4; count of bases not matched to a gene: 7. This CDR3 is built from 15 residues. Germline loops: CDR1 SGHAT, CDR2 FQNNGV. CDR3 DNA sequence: TGTGCCAGCAGCCGCAGGACAGGGAAGAATCAGCCCCAGCATTTT. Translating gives CASSRRTGKNQPQHF.

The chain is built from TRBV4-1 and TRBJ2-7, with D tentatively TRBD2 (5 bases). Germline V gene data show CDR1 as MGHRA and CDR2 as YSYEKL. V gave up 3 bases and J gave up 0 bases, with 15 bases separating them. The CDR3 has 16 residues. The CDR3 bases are TGCGCCAGCAGCCACCTCCTGGCGGGTAGCTCCTACGAGCAGTACTTC. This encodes CASSHLLAGSSYEQYF.

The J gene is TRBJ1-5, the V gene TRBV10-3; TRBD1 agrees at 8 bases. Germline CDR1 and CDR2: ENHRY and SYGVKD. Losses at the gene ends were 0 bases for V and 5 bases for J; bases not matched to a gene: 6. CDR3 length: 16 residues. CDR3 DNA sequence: TGTGCCATCAGTGAGTCTAGGACAGGGAGGGATCAGCCCCAGCATTTT. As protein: CAISESRTGRDQPQHF.

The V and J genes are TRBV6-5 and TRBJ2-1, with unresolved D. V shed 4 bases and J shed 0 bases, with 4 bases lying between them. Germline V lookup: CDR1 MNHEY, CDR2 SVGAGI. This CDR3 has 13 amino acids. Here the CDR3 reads CASSFSSYNEQFF. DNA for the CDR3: TGTGCCAGCAGTTTTAGCTCCTACAATGAGCAGTTCTTC.

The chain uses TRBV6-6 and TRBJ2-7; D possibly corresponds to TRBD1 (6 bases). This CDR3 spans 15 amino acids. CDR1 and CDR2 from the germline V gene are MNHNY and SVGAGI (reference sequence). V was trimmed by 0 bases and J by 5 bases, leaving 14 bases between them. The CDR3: CASSYSTGSSHEQYF. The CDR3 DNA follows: TGTGCCAGCAGTTACTCGACAGGCAGTTCTCACGAGCAGTACTTC.

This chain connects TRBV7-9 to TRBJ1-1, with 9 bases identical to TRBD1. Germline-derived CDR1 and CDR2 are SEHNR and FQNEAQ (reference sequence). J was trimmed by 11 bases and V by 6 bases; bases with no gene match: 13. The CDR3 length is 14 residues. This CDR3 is CASRQDRGSLEAFF. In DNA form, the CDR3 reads TGTGCCAGCAGACAAGACAGGGGGTCCCTTGAGGCTTTCTTT.

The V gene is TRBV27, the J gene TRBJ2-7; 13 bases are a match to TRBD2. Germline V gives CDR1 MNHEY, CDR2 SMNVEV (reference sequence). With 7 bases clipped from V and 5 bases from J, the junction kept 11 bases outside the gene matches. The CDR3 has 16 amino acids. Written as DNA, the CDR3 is TGTGCCAGCAAGTCACTAGCGGGAGGGCCTATCCACGAGCAGTACTTC. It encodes CASKSLAGGPIHEQYF.

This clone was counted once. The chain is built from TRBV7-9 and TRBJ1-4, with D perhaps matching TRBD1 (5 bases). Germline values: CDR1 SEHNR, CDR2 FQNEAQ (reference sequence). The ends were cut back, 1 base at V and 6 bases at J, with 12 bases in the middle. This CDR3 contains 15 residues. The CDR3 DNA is TGTGCCAGCAGCTTAGGTGAGGGGAGGTATGAAAAACTGTTTTTT. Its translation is CASSLGEGRYEKLFF.

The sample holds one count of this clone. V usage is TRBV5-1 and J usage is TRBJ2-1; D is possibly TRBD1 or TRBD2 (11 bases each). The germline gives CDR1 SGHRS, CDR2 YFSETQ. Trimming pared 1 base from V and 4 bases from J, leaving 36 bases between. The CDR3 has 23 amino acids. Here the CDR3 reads CASSLMADRGQLAGVIVYNEQFF. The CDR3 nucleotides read TGCGCCAGCAGCTTGATGGCGGACAGGGGGCAACTAGCGGGAGTGATCGTGTACAATGAGCAGTTCTTC.

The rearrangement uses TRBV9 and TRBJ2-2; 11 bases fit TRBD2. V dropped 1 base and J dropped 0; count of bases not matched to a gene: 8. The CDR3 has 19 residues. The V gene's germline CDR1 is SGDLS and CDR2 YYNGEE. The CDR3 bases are TGTGCCAGCAGCGTACCACTAGCGGGAGCGGATTCGAACACCGGGGAGCTGTTTTTT. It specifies CASSVPLAGADSNTGELFF.

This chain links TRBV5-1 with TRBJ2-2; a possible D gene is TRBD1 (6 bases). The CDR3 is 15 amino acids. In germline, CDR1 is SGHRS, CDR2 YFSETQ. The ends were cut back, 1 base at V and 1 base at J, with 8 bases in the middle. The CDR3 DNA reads TGCGCCAGCAGCTTGAAACAGGGGAACACCGGGGAGCTGTTTTTT. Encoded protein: CASSLKQGNTGELFF. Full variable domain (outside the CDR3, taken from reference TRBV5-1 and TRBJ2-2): KAGVTQTPRYLIKTRGQQVTLSCSPISGHRSVSWYQQTPGQGLQFLFEYFSETQRNKGNFPGRFSGRQFSNSRSEMNVSTLELGDSALYLCASSLKQGNTGELFFGEGSRLTVL.

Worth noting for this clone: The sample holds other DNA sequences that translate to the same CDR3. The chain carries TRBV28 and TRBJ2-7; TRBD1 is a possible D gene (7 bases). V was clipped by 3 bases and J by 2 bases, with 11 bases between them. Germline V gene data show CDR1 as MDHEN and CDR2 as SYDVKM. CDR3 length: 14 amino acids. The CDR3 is CASSLTGTAYEQYF. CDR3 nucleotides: TGTGCCAGCAGTTTGACAGGGACTGCCTACGAGCAGTACTTC.